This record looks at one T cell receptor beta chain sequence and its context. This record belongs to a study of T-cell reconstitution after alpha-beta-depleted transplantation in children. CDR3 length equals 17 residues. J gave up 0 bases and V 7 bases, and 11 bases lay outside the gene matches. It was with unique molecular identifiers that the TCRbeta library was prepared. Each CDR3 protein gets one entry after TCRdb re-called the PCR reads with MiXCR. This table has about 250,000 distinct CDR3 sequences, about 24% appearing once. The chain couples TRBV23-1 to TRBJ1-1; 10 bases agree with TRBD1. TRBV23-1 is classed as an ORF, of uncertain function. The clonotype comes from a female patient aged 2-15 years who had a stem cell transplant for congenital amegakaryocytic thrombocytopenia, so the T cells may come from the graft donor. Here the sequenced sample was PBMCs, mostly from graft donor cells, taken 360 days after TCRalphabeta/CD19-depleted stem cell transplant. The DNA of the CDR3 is TGCGCCAGCACACAGAGCGGGACAGGGGCCCTGAACACTGAAGCTTTCTTT. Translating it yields CASTQSGTGALNTEAFF.